These T cell receptor beta chains were read from a single sample in a study of early T cells in non-severe SARS-CoV-2 infection. TCRdb reprocessed the 5' RACE reads via MiXCR and lists one record per CDR3 protein. Of fewer than 60,000 distinct CDR3 sequences listed, around 9.1% are singletons. The material sequenced was whole blood. These receptors all stem from an adult who was a healthcare worker with PCR-confirmed SARS-CoV-2 infection or an uninfected control (not recorded which). The CDR3 runs from the conserved cysteine through the conserved F or W. The D gene is left open where the match is weak. Some rows have no size entry. The others give once, few or many, or a class for an expanded clone.

d_call clone_size j_call v_call cdr3_aa cdr3_nt
. few TRBJ2-2 TRBV19 CASSIGAANTGELFF TGTGCCAGTAGTATAGGTGCAGCGAACACCGGGGAGCTGTTTTTT
. few TRBJ2-1 TRBV20-1 CSAGQDLNNEQFF TGCAGTGCTGGCCAGGACTTGAACAATGAGCAGTTCTTC
. many TRBJ2-3 TRBV20-1 CSAGAGAISEDTQYF TGCAGTGCAGGGGCGGGGGCAATTTCGGAAGATACGCAGTATTTT
. many TRBJ2-5 TRBV12-5 CASGSSSDVWETQYF TGTGCTAGTGGTTCGTCCTCGGACGTCTGGGAGACCCAGTACTTC
TRBD2 many TRBJ2-7 TRBV20-1 CSARDLTSGGYGQYF TGCAGTGCTAGAGATCTTACTAGCGGGGGGTACGGTCAGTACTTC
. many TRBJ2-1 TRBV5-4 CASSSKSAAYNEQFF TGTGCCAGCAGCTCCAAGAGCGCCGCCTACAATGAGCAGTTCTTC
TRBD2 many TRBJ2-1 TRBV19 CASTIGKLGAGGSNEQFF TGTGCCAGTACCATAGGGAAATTGGGGGCGGGAGGCTCCAATGAGCAGTTCTTC
TRBD1 many TRBJ1-6 TRBV3-1 CASSLPGQGLPSLHF TGTGCCAGCAGCCTGCCGGGACAGGGATTACCCTCGCTCCACTTT
. . TRBJ2-3 TRBV7-2 CASSQQQADTQYF TGTGCCAGCAGCCAACAACAGGCAGATACGCAGTATTTT
TRBD1 many TRBJ2-3 TRBV27 CASSKLGQGRDTQYF TGTGCCAGCAGTAAATTGGGACAGGGTAGAGATACGCAGTATTTT
. few TRBJ1-3 TRBV12-3/TRBV12-4 CASSLDSNSGNTIYF TGTGCCAGCAGTCTGGACAGCAACTCTGGAAACACCATATATTTT
. . TRBJ1-1 TRBV29-1 CSFNGVNTEAFF TGCAGCTTCAATGGGGTGAACACTGAAGCTTTCTTT
TRBD1 few TRBJ2-7 TRBV5-1 CASSPSETGTYEQYF TGCGCCAGCAGCCCGTCCGAGACAGGGACCTACGAGCAGTACTTC
TRBD1 . TRBJ1-2 TRBV18 CASSPSTGTGHGYTF TGTGCCAGCTCACCTAGCACCGGGACAGGGCATGGCTACACCTTC
. many TRBJ1-1 TRBV30 CAWRPPTTGGNTEAFF TGTGCCTGGAGACCCCCAACCACGGGGGGCAACACTGAAGCTTTCTTT
. few TRBJ2-7 TRBV29-1 CSVQGAGTYEQYF TGCAGCGTCCAAGGTGCAGGGACCTACGAGCAGTACTTC
. many TRBJ2-7 TRBV7-9 CASSLPAFQGRYEQYF TGTGCCAGCAGCTTACCCGCTTTCCAGGGGCGCTACGAGCAGTACTTC
TRBD2 many TRBJ2-3 TRBV19 CASSPNLAGAADTQYF TGTGCCAGTAGTCCTAACCTAGCGGGAGCTGCAGATACGCAGTATTTT
. many TRBJ2-7 TRBV28 CASTIAGQNFKTYEQYF TGTGCCAGCACCATTGCAGGACAGAACTTCAAAACCTACGAGCAGTACTTC
. few TRBJ2-5 TRBV21-1 CASSKADQDRGRETQYF TGTGCCAGCAGCAAAGCTGACCAGGACAGGGGAAGAGAGACCCAGTACTTC
TRBD1 many TRBJ2-7 TRBV11-2 CASSLTGGNYEQYF TGTGCCAGCAGCTTGACAGGGGGCAATTACGAGCAGTACTTC
. few TRBJ2-3 TRBV18 CASSQRTDYSTDTQYF TGTGCCAGCTCACAACGGACGGATTATAGCACAGATACGCAGTATTTT
TRBD2 many TRBJ2-7 TRBV12-3/TRBV12-4 CASSLRGLAGGEQYF TGTGCCAGCAGTCTACGAGGACTAGCGGGAGGAGAGCAGTACTTC
TRBD1 many TRBJ1-1 TRBV6-1 CAIIDREYDEAFF TGTGCCATTATCGACAGGGAGTATGATGAAGCTTTCTTT
TRBD1 many TRBJ2-7 TRBV19 CASSFRQGRSEQYF TGTGCCAGTAGTTTTCGACAGGGGCGATCAGAGCAGTACTTC
TRBD2 many TRBJ2-5 TRBV11-2 CASSLGPTSGSFLQTQYF TGTGCCAGCAGCTTAGGCCCGACTAGCGGGAGCTTTCTTCAGACCCAGTACTTC
. many TRBJ1-1 TRBV6-2/TRBV6-3 CASSQTTGSPSGAFF TGTGCCAGCAGCCAAACAACCGGGTCCCCTTCCGGAGCTTTCTTT
. few TRBJ2-7 TRBV20-1 CSALRSGSYEQYF TGCAGTGCTCTTCGTAGCGGCTCCTACGAGCAGTACTTC
. . TRBJ2-1 TRBV5-6 CASSLAGAINEQFF TGTGCCAGCAGCTTGGCCGGGGCCATCAATGAGCAGTTCTTC
. . TRBJ2-3 TRBV10-2 CASSEGLASTDTQYF TGCGCCAGCAGTGAAGGGTTGGCCTCCACAGATACGCAGTATTTT
. many TRBJ1-5 TRBV2 CASTFRGGNQPQHF TGTGCCAGCACGTTTCGGGGGGGCAATCAGCCCCAGCATTTT